This T cell receptor beta chain was profiled in a study of early stage breast cancer tumors. As regards this clone: As yet, its antigen is unknown.

Enough DNA from normal breast tissue often took about 95-330 mg. Study results and caveats: Tumors had around 2.5-fold higher T cell density than normal breast. Chain pairing and CD4, CD8 or FOXP3 expression were not captured.

Germline loops: CDR1 SGHNT, CDR2 YYREEE (reference sequence). V gave up 1 base and J gave up 0 bases, with 14 bases separating them. There are 16 residues in the CDR3. Repertoires were generated with immunoSEQ multiplex PCR, while TCRdb's copy carries only in-frame clones and drops some. The sample yields 5,500 to 7,000 clones, 73% seen once. This TCR was recovered from a person aged 35 to 50 with breast cancer. The sample was normal breast tissue next to the tumor. The rearrangement uses TRBV5-4 and TRBJ2-7; perhaps TRBD1 as D (5 bases). This CDR3 reads CASSLSLGQGSYEQYF. The CDR3 DNA reads as TGTGCCAGCAGCTTGTCTCTGGGTCAGGGCTCCTACGAGCAGTACTTC.